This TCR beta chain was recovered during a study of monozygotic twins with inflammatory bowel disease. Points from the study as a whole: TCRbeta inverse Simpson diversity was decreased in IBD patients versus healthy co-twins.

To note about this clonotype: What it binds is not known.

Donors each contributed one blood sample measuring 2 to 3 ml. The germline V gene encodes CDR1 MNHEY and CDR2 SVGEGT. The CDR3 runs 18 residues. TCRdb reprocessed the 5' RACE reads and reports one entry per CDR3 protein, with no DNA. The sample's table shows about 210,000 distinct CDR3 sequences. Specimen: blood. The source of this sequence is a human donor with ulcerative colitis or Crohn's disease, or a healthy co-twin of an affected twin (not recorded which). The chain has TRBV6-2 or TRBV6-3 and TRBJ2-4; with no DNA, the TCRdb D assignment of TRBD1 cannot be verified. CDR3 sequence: CASSYGPDWGQSGFIQYF.